This T cell receptor (beta chain) was identified during a study of cytomegalovirus exposure and HLA in healthy donors. This CDR3 spans 14 amino acids. Germline loops: CDR1 SGHTA, CDR2 FQGNSA. V lost 2 bases and J 4 bases, leaving 11 bases between the germline ends. Although they were nominally healthy when sampled, donors likely had unrecorded immune exposures. In the PCR, 60 Vbeta and 13 Jbeta primers were used. Assay used: immunoSEQ multiplex PCR; TCRdb lists only in-frame clones, some missing. The table lists about 64,000 clones, roughly 68% of them singletons. In this sample, this clone turned up a few times.

This receptor was identified in a woman in her fifties or sixties in good health and CMV-seronegative. J is TRBJ1-2 and V is TRBV7-2; D possibly corresponds to TRBD1 (6 bases). The specimen sequenced was PBMCs. CDR3 residues: CASSLLTGAYGYTF. CDR3 in DNA: TGTGCCAGCAGCTTACTGACAGGCGCCTATGGCTACACCTTC. The variable domain in full, completed from reference TRBV7-2 and TRBJ1-2, reads GAGVSQSPSNKVTEKGKDVELRCDPISGHTALYWYRQSLGQGLEFLIYFQGNSAPDKSGLPSDRFSAERTGGSVSTLTIQRTQQEDSAVYLCASSLLTGAYGYTFGSGTRLTVV.